This record covers a single TCR beta chain. These data are taken from a study of blood T cell repertoires in COVID-19. The CDR3 is 13 residues long. The germline V gene encodes CDR1 GTSNPN and CDR2 SVGIG (reference sequence). Germline trimming cut 5 bases from V and 11 bases from J; bases unmatched to any gene: 13. Data came from immunoSEQ multiplex PCR; TCRdb stores just in-frame clones and leaves some out. The table lists over 25,000 clones, approximately 85% of them singletons. The genes are TRBV30 and TRBJ2-7; 9 bases are a match to TRBD1. Sample: peripheral blood. The receptor was derived from a woman aged 55-69 years with active COVID-19. This CDR3 is CAWGKSGQGYEYF. DNA for the CDR3: TGTGCCTGGGGGAAATCGGGACAGGGCTATGAGTACTTC.